This record concerns one T cell receptor (beta chain) sequence. Its antigen is still unknown. Each of the patients experienced relapse following autologous stem cell transplantation, and their brentuximab vedotin exposure differed. Classification of best responses gave complete response, partial response or progressive disease. The method was immunoSEQ multiplex PCR; TCRdb's version includes in-frame clones alone and lacks a portion of them. The sample records 24,000 or so clones, about 82% being singletons. The CDR3 is 17 amino acids. V lost 1 base to trimming and J lost 0 bases; unmatched junction nucleotides: 7. Germline V CDR1 and CDR2: SGHNT, YYREEE (reference sequence). This specimen comes from a study of PD-1 blockade in classical Hodgkin lymphoma. Study-level findings and limits: Patients with a complete response exhibited baseline diversity comparable to newly diagnosed patients. When nivolumab was started under 1 year after ASCT, patients were excluded. Lower baseline TCR diversity was reported for newly diagnosed patients than for healthy donors.

The chain employs TRBV5-4 and TRBJ2-7, with 10 bases aligning to TRBD2. This receptor was obtained from a human donor with classical Hodgkin lymphoma. Specimen: peripheral blood mononuclear cells (PBMCs), collected before the second cycle of nivolumab. The CDR3 protein is CASSLKSSGGSSYEQYV. DNA of the CDR3: TGTGCCAGCAGCTTGAAGTCTAGCGGGGGCAGCTCCTACGAGCAGTACGTC.